This entry describes one TCR beta chain. Repertoires were generated with immunoSEQ multiplex PCR, while TCRdb's copy carries only in-frame clones and drops some. The table shows around 1,100,000 clones, with roughly 80% occurring only once. This entry comes from a study of shared clonotypes between healthy human individuals. As for the study in general: CD8 memory received one plate per donor, CD8 naive two, CD4 memory three and CD4 naive three.

Deletions cut 5 bases from V and 6 bases from J, with 14 bases between. The germline V gene has CDR1 SGHTA and CDR2 FQGTGA. There are 14 residues in the CDR3. V gene TRBV7-3 combines with J gene TRBJ2-1; D may be TRBD2 (5 bases). This clonotype originated in a man younger than 35 in good health. Some clones in this sample may be carry-over from other donors' samples. Sequencing was performed on memory CD4+ T cells from PBMCs. Specified subset: CD45RA-negative fraction. The CDR3 loop reads CASSPGLLGNEQFF. For the CDR3, the DNA is TGTGCCAGCAGCCCCGGACTCCTTGGCAATGAGCAGTTCTTC.